The sequence of this TCR beta chain was determined in a study of blood T cell repertoires in COVID-19. This CDR3 region has 14 residues. Germline-derived CDR1 and CDR2 are SGHDT and YYEEEE. V was trimmed by 1 base and J by 4 bases, leaving 8 bases between them. As processed by the authors: Amplification of reference gene primers provided the estimated nucleated cell counts. Assay used: immunoSEQ multiplex PCR; TCRdb lists only in-frame clones, some missing. Clone size and V and J calls were adopted from that table, with D and trimming inferred from the DNA. The repertoire consists of 260,000 or so clones, with 88% occurring once and the leading ten covering 0.7%.

The clonotype comes from a human donor in a cohort sampled during active COVID-19. J is TRBJ2-2 and V is TRBV5-6, with TRBD1 as a possible D gene (5 bases). Sequencing was performed on peripheral blood. The DNA of the CDR3 is TGTGCCAGCAGCTTGCAGGGTGGCACCGGGGAGCTGTTTTTT. Translation: CASSLQGGTGELFF.